These 31 T cell receptor beta chains originate from one sample sequenced in a study of cytomegalovirus exposure and HLA in healthy donors. Amplification used 60 Vbeta primers and 13 Jbeta primers. Clones were sequenced by immunoSEQ multiplex PCR, and TCRdb holds only the in-frame ones, with some missing. This sample has 110,000 to 150,000 clones; approximately 80% occur once, and the top ten carry more than 2%. The source material was PBMCs. These receptors were collected from a boy between 2 and 10 years old in good health and CMV-seronegative.

The chain employs TRBV28 and TRBJ2-1; no clear D gene. Germline V gene sequence: CDR1 MDHEN, CDR2 SYDVKM. The CDR3 loop spans 13 amino acids. Between the trimmed V and J ends, which lost 7 bases and 2 bases, there was a span of 9 bases. The CDR3 is CASTHGTYNEQFF. CDR3 bases: TGTGCCAGCACCCACGGTACCTACAATGAGCAGTTCTTC.

V usage is TRBV14 and J usage is TRBJ2-7; TRBD2 might be the D (6 bases). The CDR3 is 15 amino acids. V lost 2 bases, J lost 2 bases, and 13 bases lay in between. Germline V gene sequence: CDR1 SGHDN, CDR2 FVKESK. DNA for the CDR3: TGTGCCAGCAGCCAAATCGCGGGAACAACCTACGAGCAGTACTTC. It codes for CASSQIAGTTYEQYF.

V is TRBV5-1 and J is TRBJ2-5; 8 bases map to TRBD2. V was clipped by 3 bases and J by 1 base; unmatched bases: 2. Germline-derived CDR1 and CDR2 are SGHRS and YFSETQ. The CDR3 is 14 amino acids. Here the CDR3 reads CASSWTSPQETQYF. Written as DNA, the CDR3 is TGCGCCAGCAGCTGGACTAGCCCCCAAGAGACCCAGTACTTC.

The genes are TRBV11-3 and TRBJ2-6; D remains ambiguous. V lost 4 bases to trimming and J lost 2 bases, with 9 bases between them. The germline V gene encodes CDR1 SGHNT and CDR2 YENEEA. This CDR3 has 15 amino acids. CDR3 DNA sequence: TGTGCCAGCAGCTCCCGAACAACTGGGGCCAACGTCCTGACTTTC. It is translated as CASSSRTTGANVLTF.

The chain recombines TRBV9 with TRBJ1-3, with a tentative D call TRBD1 (5 bases). The CDR3 covers 14 residues. Trimming removed 0 bases from V and 4 bases from J, with 8 bases in between. Germline V gives CDR1 SGDLS, CDR2 YYNGEE. The CDR3 loop is CASSVGGWGNTIYF. CDR3 in DNA: TGTGCCAGCAGCGTAGGGGGCTGGGGAAACACCATATATTTT.

The V gene is TRBV7-9, the J gene TRBJ2-1, with TRBD2 as a possible D gene (6 bases). The CDR3 is made up of 16 amino acids. CDR1 SEHNR and CDR2 FQNEAQ come from the germline V gene (reference sequence). Trimming removed 1 base from V and 5 bases from J, with 15 bases in between. CDR3 residues: CASSLVQTRANNEQFF. For the CDR3, the DNA is TGTGCCAGCAGCTTAGTCCAGACTAGAGCCAACAATGAGCAGTTCTTC.

Concerning this clone itself: Other DNA sequences in this specimen translate into the identical CDR3. The rearrangement joins TRBV5-4 to TRBJ1-1; the D is unclear. The CDR3 totals 14 residues. Between the trimmed V and J ends, which lost 0 bases and 0 bases, there was a span of 6 bases. The germline gives CDR1 SGHNT, CDR2 YYREEE (reference sequence). The CDR3, as DNA: TGTGCCAGCAGCTTGGACACGCTGAACACTGAAGCTTTCTTT. Its protein is CASSLDTLNTEAFF.

The chain carries TRBV2 and TRBJ2-7; the match to TRBD1 covers 8 bases. This CDR3 spans 17 amino acids. The junction had 15 bases not matched to a gene; V was cut back by 5 bases and J by 3 bases. The germline gives CDR1 SNHLY, CDR2 FYNNEI. The CDR3 DNA follows: TGTGCCAGCAGTTATAACCTCAGGGGGCGCGGTCTCTACGAGCAGTACTTC. It translates to CASSYNLRGRGLYEQYF.

The chain couples TRBV5-4 to TRBJ1-2; 11 bases match TRBD1. This CDR3 contains 14 residues. The ends lost 4 bases at V and 4 bases at J; junction bases unmatched: 3. Germline CDR1 and CDR2: SGHNT and YYREEE (reference sequence). In DNA, the CDR3 is TGTGCCAGCAGCCTGGGACAGGGGGTCTATGGCTACACCTTC. This encodes CASSLGQGVYGYTF.

The V gene is TRBV4-1, the J gene TRBJ1-2, with a possible D match to TRBD1 (5 bases). This CDR3 contains 15 residues. V lost 1 base, J lost 8 bases, and 17 bases lay in between. Per the germline V gene, CDR1 is MGHRA and CDR2 is YSYEKL. The CDR3 here is CASSQVGAGLGGYTF. The CDR3 DNA reads as TGCGCCAGCAGCCAAGTAGGGGCAGGACTAGGAGGCTACACCTTC.

This CDR3 is CASSHPSRGMSPNEQFF. DNA of the CDR3: TGTGCCAGCAGCCACCCCTCCCGTGGTATGAGTCCAAATGAGCAGTTCTTC. This sequence joins TRBV7-4 and TRBJ2-1; D is unclear. The germline V and J ends were trimmed by 5 bases and 7 bases, with 24 bases remaining between them. Germline values: CDR1 SGHVT, CDR2 SQSDAQ. The CDR3 is 17 residues long. The variable domain in full, with the rest retrieved from reference TRBV7-4 and TRBJ2-1, is GAGVSQSPRYKVAKRGRDVALRCDSISGHVTLYWYRQTLGQGSEVLTYSQSDAQRDKSGRPSGRFSAERPERSVSTLKIQRTEQGDSAVYLCASSHPSRGMSPNEQFFGPGTRLTVL.

The V and J genes are TRBV7-2 and TRBJ2-5; the match to TRBD2 covers 8 bases. Germline V gene sequence: CDR1 SGHTA, CDR2 FQGNSA. Trimming took 4 bases from V and 3 from J; bases not matched to a gene: 7. The CDR3 totals 15 residues. CDR3 DNA: TGTGCCAGCAGCTCCGGGACTAGTATCGAAGAGACCCAGTACTTC. This gives the protein CASSSGTSIEETQYF.

The chain carries TRBV5-4 and TRBJ2-7; D gene uncertain. CDR3 length: 14 amino acids. Trimming removed 6 bases at V and 0 bases at J, with 13 bases between. Germline values: CDR1 SGHNT, CDR2 YYREEE (reference sequence). The CDR3 spells CASTFGLSSYEQYF. Here the CDR3 DNA reads TGTGCCAGCACCTTTGGGCTGAGCTCCTACGAGCAGTACTTC.

V gene TRBV27 combines with J gene TRBJ2-3, with TRBD1 as a possible D gene (7 bases). Trimming cost V 6 bases and J 1 base, with 20 bases left between them. Looked up from germline, CDR1 is MNHEY and CDR2 is SMNVEV (reference sequence). The CDR3 spans 17 residues. In DNA form, the CDR3 reads TGTGCCAGCAGACGGGACAGTATGAGGGAGGGCACAGATACGCAGTATTTT. Encoded protein: CASRRDSMREGTDTQYF.

The chain carries TRBV11-2 and TRBJ2-7; D remains ambiguous. V lost 5 bases and J lost 6, with 14 bases in between. The length of the CDR3 is 13 residues. The germline V gene encodes CDR1 SGHAT and CDR2 FQNNGV. The CDR3 here is CASSRREEGEQYF. CDR3 coding DNA: TGTGCCAGCAGCCGTCGAGAGGAAGGCGAGCAGTACTTC.

This clone was seen a single time. V is TRBV25-1 and J is TRBJ2-3; TRBD2 matches at 7 bases. The CDR3 sequence is 16 residues long. J was trimmed by 1 base and V by 2 bases; bases with no gene match: 6. The V gene's germline CDR1 is MGHDK and CDR2 SYGVNS. CDR3 sequence (DNA): TGTGCCAGCAGTGAACTCACGGGGGGACGCACAGATACGCAGTATTTT. Encoded protein: CASSELTGGRTDTQYF.

The genes are TRBV5-1 and TRBJ1-1; TRBD1 agrees at 7 bases. The CDR3 is 14 residues long. The germline V gene has CDR1 SGHRS and CDR2 YFSETQ. The V gene end was trimmed by 4 bases and the J gene end by 4 bases; junction bases not matched to a gene: 7. In DNA, the CDR3 is TGCGCCAGCAGCCCACTACAGGGGAGCACTGAAGCTTTCTTT. Its protein product is CASSPLQGSTEAFF.

The chain couples TRBV18 to TRBJ1-2; 8 bases fit TRBD1. The V gene end was trimmed by 2 bases and the J gene end by 2 bases; junction bases not matched to a gene: 7. CDR3 length: 16 residues. Germline V lookup: CDR1 KGHSH, CDR2 LQKENI. For the CDR3, the DNA is TGTGCCAGCTCACCAGACCTCCAGGGGGCAAACTATGGCTACACCTTC. It translates to CASSPDLQGANYGYTF.

The J gene is TRBJ2-3, the V gene TRBV5-1; D possibly corresponds to TRBD2 (6 bases). The germline V gene encodes CDR1 SGHRS and CDR2 YFSETQ. The V end was cut by 4 bases, the J end by 0 bases, with 12 bases between. The CDR3 extends over 15 amino acids. The CDR3 loop reads CASSPGAGSTDTQYF. The CDR3, as DNA: TGCGCCAGCAGCCCCGGGGCGGGGAGCACAGATACGCAGTATTTT.

The V call is TRBV4-1, the J call TRBJ2-3; D is uncertain. This CDR3 is built from 12 residues. Germline loops: CDR1 MGHRA, CDR2 YSYEKL. The V end was cut by 4 bases, the J end by 6 bases, with 8 bases between. The CDR3 is CASSPKRDTQYF. CDR3 DNA sequence: TGCGCCAGCAGCCCAAAACGGGATACGCAGTATTTT.

For the CDR3, the DNA is TGTGCCACCAGAGGGCAGTTTAATCAGCCCCAGCATTTT. This codes for CATRGQFNQPQHF. The chain has TRBV19 and TRBJ1-5; D is ambiguous. The V end lost 10 bases, the J end lost 4 bases, and 14 bases lay between the germline ends. CDR3 length equals 13 residues. Per the germline V gene, CDR1 is LNHDA and CDR2 is SQIVND (reference sequence).

V usage is TRBV2 and J usage is TRBJ1-6; D is uncertain. The V gene lost 7 bases and the J gene lost 5 bases, with 12 bases spanning the gap. Germline values: CDR1 SNHLY, CDR2 FYNNEI. This CDR3 is built from 14 residues. The CDR3 DNA reads TGTGCCAGCATTGGAGGGATCAATAATTCACCCCTCCACTTT. Protein: CASIGGINNSPLHF.

This chain uses TRBV7-2 with TRBJ1-3, with D perhaps matching TRBD1 (6 bases). The CDR3 spans 16 residues. With 1 base removed from V and 3 bases from J, the gap between germline ends came to 13 bases. Germline CDR1 SGHTA, CDR2 FQGNSA. The CDR3 DNA reads TGTGCCAGCAGCTTAGTAGCGGGGGCATTTGGAAACACCATATATTTT. Translating gives CASSLVAGAFGNTIYF.

This chain links TRBV11-3 with TRBJ2-1; the match to TRBD1 covers 10 bases. Germline values: CDR1 SGHNT, CDR2 YENEEA. Losses at the gene ends were 1 base for V and 9 bases for J; bases not matched to a gene: 12. CDR3 length: 17 amino acids. The CDR3 region is CASSLGRQGAVHSEQFF. The CDR3, as DNA: TGTGCCAGCAGCTTAGGGAGACAGGGGGCCGTACATAGTGAGCAGTTCTTC.

The chain has TRBV7-7 and TRBJ2-7, with D perhaps matching TRBD1 (6 bases). The V end was cut by 0 bases, the J end by 2 bases, with 14 bases between. This CDR3 region has 16 residues. Germline values: CDR1 SSHAT, CDR2 FNYEAQ (reference sequence). The CDR3 sequence is CASSLAPGTSTYEQYF. In DNA, the CDR3 is TGTGCCAGCAGCTTAGCTCCCGGGACAAGTACCTACGAGCAGTACTTC.

The genes are TRBV28 and TRBJ1-1, with 7 nucleotides matching TRBD1. This CDR3 contains 13 residues. J lost 7 bases, V lost 6 bases, and 8 bases had no gene match. Germline CDR1 MDHEN, CDR2 SYDVKM. The DNA for the CDR3 is TGTGCCAGCAGAAGGCCTCGGGACAGTGAAGCTTTCTTT. Amino acids: CASRRPRDSEAFF.

The rearrangement joins TRBV19 to TRBJ2-2; D perhaps matches TRBD1 (6 bases). CDR3 length: 14 amino acids. V lost 6 bases, J lost 8 bases, and 16 bases lay in between. The germline CDR1 and CDR2 sequences are LNHDA and SQIVND (reference sequence). This CDR3 reads CASRQSGHSGELFF. The CDR3 bases are TGTGCCAGTAGACAATCGGGACATTCTGGGGAGCTGTTTTTT.

The rearrangement links TRBV6-6 to TRBJ2-5; 7 bases map to TRBD2. Germline V gene sequence: CDR1 MNHNY, CDR2 SVGAGI (reference sequence). Trimming removed 2 bases from V and 2 bases from J; junction bases left unmatched: 8. The length of the CDR3 is 16 residues. The CDR3 reads CASSYGGGGRQETQYF. The CDR3, as DNA: TGTGCCAGCAGTTACGGTGGCGGGGGACGACAAGAGACCCAGTACTTC.

The chain uses TRBV7-9 and TRBJ2-5; a weak D match, TRBD1 (5 bases). The J call is in doubt because the DNA end fits TRBJ2-7 better. The CDR3 has 15 amino acids. From germline, CDR1 is SEHNR and CDR2 FQNEAQ (reference sequence). CDR3 loop: CASSLASKGELEQYF. Written as DNA, the CDR3 is TGTGCCAGCAGCTTAGCGTCCAAAGGGGAACTCGAGCAGTACTTC.

V gene TRBV28 combines with J gene TRBJ1-1; a possible D gene is TRBD1 (6 bases). Germline CDR1 and CDR2: MDHEN and SYDVKM. The CDR3 extends over 12 amino acids. Trimming shortened V by 9 bases and J by 0 bases, and 8 bases separated the two germline ends. The CDR3, as DNA: TGTGCCAGTAGGACAGTGAACACTGAAGCTTTCTTT. Amino acid sequence: CASRTVNTEAFF.

The chain uses TRBV29-1 and TRBJ2-7; the match to TRBD1 covers 7 bases. The CDR3 contains 13 residues. V trimming: 7 bases; J trimming: 0 bases; junction bases outside the gene matches: 6. In germline, CDR1 is SQVTM, CDR2 ANQGSEA. The CDR3 region is CSAWDRFSYEQYF. CDR3 bases: TGCAGCGCTTGGGACAGATTCTCCTACGAGCAGTACTTC.